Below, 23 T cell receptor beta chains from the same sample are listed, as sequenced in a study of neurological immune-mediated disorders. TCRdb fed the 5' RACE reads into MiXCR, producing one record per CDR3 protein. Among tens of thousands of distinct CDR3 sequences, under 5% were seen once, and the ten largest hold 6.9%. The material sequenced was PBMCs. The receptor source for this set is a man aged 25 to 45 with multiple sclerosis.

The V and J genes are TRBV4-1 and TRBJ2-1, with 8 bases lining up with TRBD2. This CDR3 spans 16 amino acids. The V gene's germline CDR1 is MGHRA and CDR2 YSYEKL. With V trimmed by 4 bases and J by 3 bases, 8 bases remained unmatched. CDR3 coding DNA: TGCGCCAGCAGCCTCTTAAGCGGGGGAGGCTACAATGAGCAGTTCTTC. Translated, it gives CASSLLSGGGYNEQFF.

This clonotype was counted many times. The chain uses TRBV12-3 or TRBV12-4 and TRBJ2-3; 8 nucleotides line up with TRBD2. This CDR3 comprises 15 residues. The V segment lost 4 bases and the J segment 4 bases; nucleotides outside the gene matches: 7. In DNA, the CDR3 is TGTGCCAGCAGTTATAGCGGGGCCGCCCCAGATACGCAGTATTTT. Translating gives CASSYSGAAPDTQYF.

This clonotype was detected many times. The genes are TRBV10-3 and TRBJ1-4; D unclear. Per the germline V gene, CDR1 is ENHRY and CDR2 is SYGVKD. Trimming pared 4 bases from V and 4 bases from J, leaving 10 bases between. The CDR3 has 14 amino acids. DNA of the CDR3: TGTGCCATCAGTGCCGAAAGCTTTAATGAAAAACTGTTTTTT. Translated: CAISAESFNEKLFF.

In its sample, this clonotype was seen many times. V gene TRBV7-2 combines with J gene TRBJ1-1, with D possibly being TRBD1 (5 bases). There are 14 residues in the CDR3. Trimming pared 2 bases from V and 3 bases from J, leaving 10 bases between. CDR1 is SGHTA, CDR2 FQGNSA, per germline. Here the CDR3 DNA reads TGTGCCAGCAGCTTATTAGGGACCTACACTGAAGCTTTCTTT. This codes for CASSLLGTYTEAFF.

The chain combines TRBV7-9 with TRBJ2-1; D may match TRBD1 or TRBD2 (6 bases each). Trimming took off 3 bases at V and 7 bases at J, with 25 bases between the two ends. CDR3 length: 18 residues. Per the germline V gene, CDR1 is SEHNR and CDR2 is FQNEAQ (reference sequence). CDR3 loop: CASSFRGGLTLQGNEQFF. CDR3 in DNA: TGTGCCAGCAGCTTCCGAGGGGGACTCACCTTGCAGGGGAATGAGCAGTTCTTC. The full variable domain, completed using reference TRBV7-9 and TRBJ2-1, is DTGVSQNPRHKITKRGQNVTFRCDPISEHNRLYWYRQTLGQGPEFLTYFQNEAQLEKSRLLSDRFSAERPKGSFSTLEIQRTEQGDSAMYLCASSFRGGLTLQGNEQFFGPGTRLTVL.

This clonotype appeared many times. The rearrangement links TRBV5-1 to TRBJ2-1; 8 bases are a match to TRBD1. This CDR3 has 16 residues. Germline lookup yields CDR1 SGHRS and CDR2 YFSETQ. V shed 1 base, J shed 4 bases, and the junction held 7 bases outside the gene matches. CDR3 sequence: CASSLRQGTVYNEQFF. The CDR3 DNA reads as TGCGCCAGCAGCTTGAGACAGGGGACGGTTTACAATGAGCAGTTCTTC.

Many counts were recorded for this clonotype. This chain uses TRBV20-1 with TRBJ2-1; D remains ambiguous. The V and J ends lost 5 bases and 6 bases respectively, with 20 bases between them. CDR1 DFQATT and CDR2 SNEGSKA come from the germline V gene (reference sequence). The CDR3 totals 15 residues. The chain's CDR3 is CSALAPRSLSNEQFF. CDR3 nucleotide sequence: TGCAGTGCTTTAGCCCCAAGGTCCCTATCCAATGAGCAGTTCTTC.

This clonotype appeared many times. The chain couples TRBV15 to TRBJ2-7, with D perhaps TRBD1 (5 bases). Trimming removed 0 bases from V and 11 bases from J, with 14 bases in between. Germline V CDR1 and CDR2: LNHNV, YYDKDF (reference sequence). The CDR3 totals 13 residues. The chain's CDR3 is CATSRDGRVGEYF. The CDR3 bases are TGTGCCACCAGCAGAGACGGCAGGGTAGGGGAGTACTTC.

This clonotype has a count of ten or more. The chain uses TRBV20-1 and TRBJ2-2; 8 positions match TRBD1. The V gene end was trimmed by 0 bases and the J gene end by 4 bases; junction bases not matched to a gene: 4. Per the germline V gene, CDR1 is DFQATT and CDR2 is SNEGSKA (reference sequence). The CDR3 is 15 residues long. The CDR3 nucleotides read TGCAGTGCTAGAGATGCGACAGGGGTCACCGGGGAGCTGTTTTTT. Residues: CSARDATGVTGELFF.

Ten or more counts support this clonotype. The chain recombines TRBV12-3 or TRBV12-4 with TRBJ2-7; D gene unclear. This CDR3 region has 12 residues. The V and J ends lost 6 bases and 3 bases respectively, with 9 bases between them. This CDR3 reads CASRGYDYEQYF. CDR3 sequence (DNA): TGTGCCAGCAGGGGATATGACTACGAGCAGTACTTC.

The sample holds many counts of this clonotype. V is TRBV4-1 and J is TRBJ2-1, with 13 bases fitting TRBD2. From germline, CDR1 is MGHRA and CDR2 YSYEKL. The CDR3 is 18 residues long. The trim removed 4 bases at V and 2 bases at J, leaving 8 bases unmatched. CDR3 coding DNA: TGCGCCAGCAGCCCGACTAGCGGGGGGCGCGTCACCTACAATGAGCAGTTCTTC. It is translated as CASSPTSGGRVTYNEQFF.

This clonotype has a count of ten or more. The CDR3 DNA follows: TGTGCCACCAGCAGAGATGCCGGGATTGGGAATGAGCAGTTCTTC. It codes for CATSRDAGIGNEQFF. This chain joins TRBV15 and TRBJ2-1; a weak D match, TRBD2 (5 bases). Trimming took 0 bases from V and 7 from J, leaving 13 bases between them. Germline CDR1 reads LNHNV; CDR2 reads YYDKDF (reference sequence). The CDR3 loop spans 15 amino acids.

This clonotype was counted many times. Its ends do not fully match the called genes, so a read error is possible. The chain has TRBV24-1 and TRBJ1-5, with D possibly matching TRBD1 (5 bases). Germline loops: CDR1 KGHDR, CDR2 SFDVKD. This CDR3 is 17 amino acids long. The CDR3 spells CATSDSGPGYSNQPQNF. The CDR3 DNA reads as TGTGCCACCAGTGATTCGGGTCCAGGGTATAGCAATCAGCCCCAGAATTTT.

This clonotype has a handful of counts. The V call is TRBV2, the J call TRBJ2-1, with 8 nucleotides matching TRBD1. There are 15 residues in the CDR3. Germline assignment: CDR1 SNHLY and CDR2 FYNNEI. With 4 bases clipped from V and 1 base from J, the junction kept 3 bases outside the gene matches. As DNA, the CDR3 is TGTGCCAGCAGTGCGGACAGGGCGTCCTACAATGAGCAGTTCTTC. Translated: CASSADRASYNEQFF.

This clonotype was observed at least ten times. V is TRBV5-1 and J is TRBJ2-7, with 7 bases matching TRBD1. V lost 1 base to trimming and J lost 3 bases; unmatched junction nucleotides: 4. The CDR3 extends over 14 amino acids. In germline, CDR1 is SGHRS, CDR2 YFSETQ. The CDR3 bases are TGCGCCAGCAGCTTGTCTGGACAGGACTACGAGCAGTACGTC. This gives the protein CASSLSGQDYEQYV.

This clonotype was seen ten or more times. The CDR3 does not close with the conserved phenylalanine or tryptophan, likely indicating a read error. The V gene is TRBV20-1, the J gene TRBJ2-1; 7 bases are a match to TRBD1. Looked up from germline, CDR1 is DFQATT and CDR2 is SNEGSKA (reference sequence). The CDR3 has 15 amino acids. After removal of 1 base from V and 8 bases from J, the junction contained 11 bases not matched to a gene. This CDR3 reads CSARAPDRANYEQFN. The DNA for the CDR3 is TGCAGTGCTAGAGCCCCCGACAGGGCGAACTATGAGCAGTTCAAC.

This CDR3 is CASTRAGGTYTQYF. CDR3 DNA sequence: TGTGCCAGCACCAGAGCGGGGGGCACGTATACGCAGTATTTT. V and J are TRBV6-5 and TRBJ2-3; 9 bases align to TRBD2. V gave up 7 bases and J gave up 7 bases; unmatched junction bases: 9. CDR3 length: 14 amino acids. Germline loops: CDR1 MNHEY, CDR2 SVGAGI.

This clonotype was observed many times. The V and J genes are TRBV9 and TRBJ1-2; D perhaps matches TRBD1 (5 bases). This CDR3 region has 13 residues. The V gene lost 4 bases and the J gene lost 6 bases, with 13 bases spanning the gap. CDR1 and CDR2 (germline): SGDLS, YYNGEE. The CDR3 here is CASSPQSRDGYTF. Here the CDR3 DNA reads TGTGCCAGCAGCCCGCAGTCCAGGGATGGCTACACCTTC.

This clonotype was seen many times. The CDR3 bases are TGCGCCAGCAGCCAAGAAAGGACAGCACTATGGGGCTACACCTTC. This gives the protein CASSQERTALWGYTF. V and J are TRBV4-1 and TRBJ1-2, with D tentatively TRBD1 (6 bases). This CDR3 comprises 15 residues. The germline V gene has CDR1 MGHRA and CDR2 YSYEKL. Trimming took 0 bases from V and 8 from J, leaving 16 bases between them.

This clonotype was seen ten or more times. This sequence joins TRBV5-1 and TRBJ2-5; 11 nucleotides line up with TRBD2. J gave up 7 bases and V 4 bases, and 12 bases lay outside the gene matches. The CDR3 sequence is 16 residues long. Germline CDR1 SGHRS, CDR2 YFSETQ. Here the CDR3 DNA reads TGCGCCAGCAGCATACTAATAGCGGGGGGGCCGGGGACCCAGTACTTC. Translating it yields CASSILIAGGPGTQYF.

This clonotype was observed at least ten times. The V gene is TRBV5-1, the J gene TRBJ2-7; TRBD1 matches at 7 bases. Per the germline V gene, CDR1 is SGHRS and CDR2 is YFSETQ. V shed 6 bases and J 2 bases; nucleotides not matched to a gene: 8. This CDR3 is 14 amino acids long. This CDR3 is CASTRTTGPYEQYF. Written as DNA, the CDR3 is TGCGCCAGCACGCGAACGACAGGGCCCTACGAGCAGTACTTC.

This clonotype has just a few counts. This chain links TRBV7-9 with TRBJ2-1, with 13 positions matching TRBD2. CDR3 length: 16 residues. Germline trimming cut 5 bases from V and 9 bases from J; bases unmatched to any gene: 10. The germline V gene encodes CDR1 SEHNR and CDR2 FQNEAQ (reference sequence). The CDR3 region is CASSPRLAGGPGEQFF. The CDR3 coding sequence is TGTGCCAGCAGCCCCCGACTAGCGGGGGGCCCAGGTGAGCAGTTCTTC.

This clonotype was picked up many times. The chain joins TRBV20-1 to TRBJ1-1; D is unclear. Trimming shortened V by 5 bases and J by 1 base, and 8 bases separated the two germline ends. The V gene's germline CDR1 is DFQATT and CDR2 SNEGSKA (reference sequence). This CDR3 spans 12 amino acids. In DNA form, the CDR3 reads TGCAGTGCTGGGTCGAGGAACACTGAAGCTTTCTTT. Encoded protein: CSAGSRNTEAFF.